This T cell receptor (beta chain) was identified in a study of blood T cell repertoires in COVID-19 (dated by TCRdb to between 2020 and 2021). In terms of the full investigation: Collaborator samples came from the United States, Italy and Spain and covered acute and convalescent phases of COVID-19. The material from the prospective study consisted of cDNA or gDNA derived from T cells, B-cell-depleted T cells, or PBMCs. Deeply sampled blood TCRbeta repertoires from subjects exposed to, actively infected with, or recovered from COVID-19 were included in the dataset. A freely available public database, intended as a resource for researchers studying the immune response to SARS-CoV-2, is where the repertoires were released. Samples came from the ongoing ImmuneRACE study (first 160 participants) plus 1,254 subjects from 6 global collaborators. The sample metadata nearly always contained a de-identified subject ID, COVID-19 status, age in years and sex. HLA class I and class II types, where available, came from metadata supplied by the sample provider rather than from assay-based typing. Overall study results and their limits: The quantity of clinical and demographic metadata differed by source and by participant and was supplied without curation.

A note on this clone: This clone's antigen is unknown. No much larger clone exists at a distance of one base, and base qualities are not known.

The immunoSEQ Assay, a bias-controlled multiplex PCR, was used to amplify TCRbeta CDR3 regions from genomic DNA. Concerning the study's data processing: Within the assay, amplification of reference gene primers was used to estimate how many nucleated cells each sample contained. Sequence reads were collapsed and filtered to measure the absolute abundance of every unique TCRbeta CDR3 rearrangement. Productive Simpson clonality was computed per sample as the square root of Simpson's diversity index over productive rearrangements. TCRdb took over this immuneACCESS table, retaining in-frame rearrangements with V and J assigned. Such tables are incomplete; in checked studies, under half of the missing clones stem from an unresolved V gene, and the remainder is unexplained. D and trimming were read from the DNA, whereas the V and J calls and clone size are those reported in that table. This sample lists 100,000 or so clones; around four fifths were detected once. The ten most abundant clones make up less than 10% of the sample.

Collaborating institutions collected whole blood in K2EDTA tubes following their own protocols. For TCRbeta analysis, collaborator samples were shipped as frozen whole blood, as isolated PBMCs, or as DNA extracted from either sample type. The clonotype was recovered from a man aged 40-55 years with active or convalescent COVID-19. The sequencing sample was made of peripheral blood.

The CDR3 protein: CASGGSIGGAVKLFF. The DNA sequence reads TGTGCCAGTGGGGGTTCGATCGGCGGGGCGGTCAAACTGTTTTTT. The rearranged chain carries TRBV19 and TRBJ1-4; the D region possibly corresponds to TRBD1 (5 bases align). The germline V gene (reference sequence) provides CDR1 LNHDA and CDR2 SQIVND. Spanning cysteine to phenylalanine, the CDR3 consists of 15 amino acids. Only the CDR3 portion is preserved as DNA: 45 bases, with reading frame beginning at the first base. Between the V and J ends, shortened by 8 bases and 11 bases respectively, the junction contains 24 bases.